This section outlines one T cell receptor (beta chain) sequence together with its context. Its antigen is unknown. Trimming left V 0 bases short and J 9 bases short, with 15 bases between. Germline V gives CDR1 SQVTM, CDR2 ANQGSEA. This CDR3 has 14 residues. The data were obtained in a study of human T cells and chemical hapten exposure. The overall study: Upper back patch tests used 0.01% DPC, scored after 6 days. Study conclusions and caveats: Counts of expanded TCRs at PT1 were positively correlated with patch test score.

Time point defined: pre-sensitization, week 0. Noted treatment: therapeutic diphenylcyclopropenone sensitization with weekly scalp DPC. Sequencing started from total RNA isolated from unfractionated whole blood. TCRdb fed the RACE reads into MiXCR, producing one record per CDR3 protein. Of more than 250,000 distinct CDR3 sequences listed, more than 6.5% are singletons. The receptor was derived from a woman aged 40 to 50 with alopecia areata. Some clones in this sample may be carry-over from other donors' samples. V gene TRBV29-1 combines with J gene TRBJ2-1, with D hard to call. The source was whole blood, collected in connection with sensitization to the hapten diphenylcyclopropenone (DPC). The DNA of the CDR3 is TGCAGCGTTGAAGAAATTGGGCTAGGCATTGAGCAGTTCTTC. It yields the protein CSVEEIGLGIEQFF.